The sequence of this T cell receptor (beta chain) was determined in a study of control samples from healthy donors and cancer patients. Sequencing was performed with immunoSEQ multiplex PCR; in TCRdb, only in-frame clones are kept and a portion is missing. The data show around 130,000 clones, with around 90% seen just once and around 2.5% held by the top ten. The CDR3 runs to 11 residues. Germline V gene lookup returns CDR1 MDHEN and CDR2 SYDVKM. Trimming stripped 7 bases from V and 6 bases from J, with 8 bases between. J is TRBJ2-3 and V is TRBV28; D unresolved. The TCR was taken from a man younger than 35 in good health. The specimen sequenced was blood. Here the CDR3 reads CASIKADTQYF. The CDR3 nucleotides are TGTGCCAGCATTAAGGCGGATACGCAGTATTTT.